A single TCR beta chain is shown here with its context. Trimming took 4 bases from V and 6 from J, leaving 3 bases between them. The CDR3 extends over 11 amino acids. Germline CDR1 reads MNHEY; CDR2 reads SMNVEV (reference sequence). Study processing details: Amplification from reference gene primers served as the basis for estimated nucleated cell counts. Measured with immunoSEQ multiplex PCR; TCRdb has only the in-frame clones, and not every one. V and J calls and clone size are those listed in that table; D and trimming were worked out from the DNA. The table has around 270,000 clones, roughly nine tenths seen once. The data were taken from a study of blood T cell repertoires in COVID-19. Study background: Specimens from acute and convalescent COVID-19 originated in the United States, Italy and Spain. Nucleic acid was either cDNA or gDNA, and it came from T cells, B-cell-depleted T cells, or PBMCs.

The chain is built from TRBV27 and TRBJ2-2, with D hard to call. Specimen: peripheral blood. The origin of this receptor is a man aged 35-49 years who had recovered from COVID-19. The CDR3 nucleotides read TGTGCCAGCAGTTCGTCCGGGGAGCTGTTTTTT. Its translation: CASSSSGELFF.